Below are 15 T cell receptor beta chains sequenced from a single sample in a study of blood T cell repertoires in COVID-19. Only in-frame clones appear in the TCRdb table, and some are missing; sequencing was by immunoSEQ multiplex PCR. The data show about 190,000 clones, approximately 82% seen once. Sample: PBMCs or T cells enriched from blood (not recorded which). The origin of the receptors is a woman between 50 and 59 years old who had recovered from COVID-19.

Within the sample, this clone is large. The rearrangement uses TRBV6-2 or TRBV6-3 and TRBJ1-4; D uncertain. From germline, CDR1 is MNHEY and CDR2 SVGEGT. Trimming stripped 2 bases from V and 5 bases from J, with 9 bases between. The CDR3 loop spans 14 amino acids. DNA of the CDR3: TGTGCCAGCAGTTACGAGACAAGAAATGAAAAACTGTTTTTT. Protein sequence: CASSYETRNEKLFF.

J is TRBJ2-7 and V is TRBV2; 9 nucleotides match TRBD1. The CDR3 is made up of 14 amino acids. CDR1 is SNHLY, CDR2 FYNNEI, per germline. The V gene end was trimmed by 6 bases and the J gene end by 2 bases; junction bases not matched to a gene: 5. The CDR3 bases are TGTGCCAGCAGGGGTAGGGACAGGGCCTACGAGCAGTACTTC. Translated, it gives CASRGRDRAYEQYF. The full variable domain, its missing parts supplied by reference TRBV2 and TRBJ2-7, is EPEVTQTPSHQVTQMGQEVILRCVPISNHLYFYWYRQILGQKVEFLVSFYNNEISEKSEIFDDQFSVERPDGSNFTLKIRSTKLEDSAMYFCASRGRDRAYEQYFGPGTRLTVT.

Points on this clone: Other DNA sequences from this sample encode an identical CDR3 as well. The chain carries TRBV18 and TRBJ2-7; D is possibly TRBD2 (6 bases). The germline V gene has CDR1 KGHSH and CDR2 LQKENI. The germline V and J ends were trimmed by 2 bases and 0 bases, with 11 bases remaining between them. This CDR3 has 15 residues. CDR3 sequence: CASSPLEGSSYEQYF. CDR3 nucleotide sequence: TGTGCCAGCTCACCATTGGAGGGCAGCTCCTACGAGCAGTACTTC.

This chain uses TRBV7-8 with TRBJ1-3; possibly TRBD1 for D (5 bases). The CDR3 is 14 amino acids. Germline CDR1 is SGHVS and CDR2 is FQNEAQ. V was cut by 4 bases and J by 1 base, with 8 bases left in between. The CDR3 spells CASSSGISGNTIYF. DNA of the CDR3: TGTGCCAGCAGCTCAGGGATATCTGGAAACACCATATATTTT.

This clone was seen just once. The gene calls are TRBV5-8 and TRBJ2-5; possibly TRBD2 for D (6 bases). The CDR3 loop spans 15 amino acids. Germline-derived CDR1 and CDR2 are SGHTS and YDEGEE. V gave up 4 bases and J gave up 2 bases, with 15 bases separating them. The DNA for the CDR3 is TGTGCCAGCAGCCCCGGAGGGCGTAGACAAGAGACCCAGTACTTC. As protein: CASSPGGRRQETQYF.

The gene calls are TRBV5-6 and TRBJ1-2, with D possibly being TRBD1 (5 bases). Germline V CDR1 and CDR2: SGHDT, YYEEEE. CDR3 length equals 13 residues. Trimming removed 5 bases at V and 8 bases at J, with 16 bases between. The CDR3 DNA reads TGTGCCAGCAGTCCTCGAAGGGGCAGAGGCTACACCTTC. Residues: CASSPRRGRGYTF.

V is TRBV20-1 and J is TRBJ1-1; D unresolved. Germline values: CDR1 DFQATT, CDR2 SNEGSKA (reference sequence). V lost 3 bases and J 10 bases, leaving 12 bases between the germline ends. CDR3 length: 11 residues. DNA for the CDR3: TGCAGTGCTAGGAAGATAGGAGGAGCTTTCTTT. Its translation: CSARKIGGAFF.

This clone was seen a single time. V gene TRBV2 combines with J gene TRBJ2-7, with D uncertain. V lost 5 bases to trimming and J lost 3 bases, with 11 bases between them. Per germline, CDR1 SNHLY and CDR2 FYNNEI. The CDR3 loop spans 13 amino acids. The CDR3 coding sequence is TGTGCCAGCAGTCTGGAGAAGAACTACGAGCAGTACTTC. Protein sequence: CASSLEKNYEQYF.

The chain has TRBV7-3 and TRBJ2-2; D not resolved. Germline-derived CDR1 and CDR2 are SGHTA and FQGTGA. The CDR3 is 11 residues long. Trimming took off 5 bases at V and 8 bases at J, with 6 bases between the two ends. Here the CDR3 reads CASSGQGELFF. Here the CDR3 DNA reads TGTGCCAGCAGCGGGCAAGGGGAGCTGTTTTTT.

The rearrangement joins TRBV5-1 to TRBJ2-3; D remains ambiguous. The CDR3 length is 15 residues. Germline V gives CDR1 SGHRS, CDR2 YFSETQ. Trimming took 3 bases from V and 1 from J, leaving 12 bases between them. CDR3 bases: TGCGCCAGCAGCTACCCCACAGAAGGCACAGATACGCAGTATTTT. This codes for CASSYPTEGTDTQYF.

V usage is TRBV28 and J usage is TRBJ2-1, with D tentatively TRBD1 (6 bases). This CDR3 spans 14 amino acids. V lost 2 bases and J lost 6, with 11 bases in between. Germline CDR1 and CDR2: MDHEN and SYDVKM. The CDR3 DNA sequence: TGTGCCAGCAGTTTAAGTTACAGGGCCAATGAGCAGTTCTTC. Its translation: CASSLSYRANEQFF.

Notes on this clone: Other DNA sequences in the same sample also yield this CDR3. The chain uses TRBV5-1 and TRBJ2-5, with D perhaps TRBD2 (6 bases). CDR1 and CDR2 from the germline V gene are SGHRS and YFSETQ. V was cut by 0 bases and J by 2 bases, with 8 bases left in between. This CDR3 is built from 14 residues. CDR3 nucleotides: TGCGCCAGCAGCTTGGGTGGAGGGCAAGAGACCCAGTACTTC. Protein product: CASSLGGGQETQYF.

The V and J genes are TRBV9 and TRBJ2-2; 7 nucleotides line up with TRBD1. The CDR3 length is 16 residues. Germline CDR1 SGDLS, CDR2 YYNGEE. The V gene end was trimmed by 4 bases and the J gene end by 0 bases; junction bases not matched to a gene: 6. CDR3 residues: CASSPMGQPNTGELFF. Here the CDR3 DNA reads TGTGCCAGCAGCCCCATGGGACAGCCGAACACCGGGGAGCTGTTTTTT.

This clone was observed a few times. The genes are TRBV6-1 and TRBJ2-1; the D gene is possibly TRBD1 (7 bases). Germline loops: CDR1 MNHNS, CDR2 SASEGT. Trimming shortened V by 1 base and J by 3 bases, and 22 bases separated the two germline ends. The CDR3 length is 19 residues. The CDR3 sequence: CASSEGGAGGFPLYNEQFF. The CDR3 bases are TGTGCCAGCAGTGAAGGGGGGGCAGGGGGGTTTCCTCTCTACAATGAGCAGTTCTTC.

The chain uses TRBV5-4 and TRBJ2-2; 10 bases line up with TRBD2. V was clipped by 3 bases and J by 6 bases; unmatched bases: 8. The CDR3 is 16 residues long. Germline V lookup: CDR1 SGHNT, CDR2 YYREEE (reference sequence). The CDR3: CASSSPSGSFAGELFF. The DNA for the CDR3 is TGTGCCAGCAGCTCTCCTAGCGGGAGCTTCGCCGGGGAGCTGTTTTTT. Together with reference TRBV5-4 and TRBJ2-2, the CDR3 gives the full variable domain: ETGVTQSPTHLIKTRGQQVTLRCSSQSGHNTVSWYQQALGQGPQFIFQYYREEENGRGNFPPRFSGLQFPNYSSELNVNALELDDSALYLCASSSPSGSFAGELFFGEGSRLTVL.